The sequence of this T cell receptor (beta chain) was determined in a study of blood T cell repertoires in COVID-19. With V trimmed by 4 bases and J by 3 bases, 8 bases remained unmatched. The CDR3 loop spans 16 amino acids. Germline V gene lookup returns CDR1 KGHSH and CDR2 LQKENI. Those enrolled, adults aged roughly 18 to 90 years, came from some 23 US areas. Profiling relied on immunoSEQ multiplex PCR, and the TCRdb table lists in-frame clones only, not all of them. The repertoire holds fewer than 200,000 clones, with 88% as singletons. The receptor was derived from a young woman who had recovered from COVID-19. What was sequenced was PBMCs or T cells enriched from blood (not recorded which). This chain links TRBV18 with TRBJ2-2; 7 bases are a match to TRBD1. As DNA, the CDR3 is TGTGCCAGCTCACGTAGACAGGGAGCCGACACCGGGGAGCTGTTTTTT. It translates to CASSRRQGADTGELFF.